The subject of this entry is one T cell receptor (beta chain). Its antigen is unidentified. The data belong to a study of shared clonotypes between healthy human individuals. This CDR3 comprises 15 residues. Deletions cut 4 bases from V and 0 bases from J, with 7 bases between. CDR1 is SGHVS, CDR2 FNYEAQ, per germline. Broader study findings: Shared clonotypes across all four donors exceeded non-shared ones in generation probability. Generally, naive subsets came out with larger estimated richness than memory subsets.

Data came from immunoSEQ multiplex PCR; TCRdb stores just in-frame clones and leaves some out. The sample lists about 580,000 clones, 98% occurring once. Naive CD8 isolation took CD45RO-negative cells positively selected for CCR7 and excluded terminally differentiated effector memory CD45RA+ cells. The specimen sequenced was naive CD8+ T cells sorted from blood. The TCR sequence derives from a man aged 30-40 years in good health. The rearrangement uses TRBV7-6 and TRBJ2-6; either TRBD1 or TRBD2 may supply D (5 bases each). In nucleotides, the CDR3 is TGTGCCAGCAGCTCAGGGACCTCTGGGGCCAACGTCCTGACTTTC. Protein product: CASSSGTSGANVLTF.